The clone carrying this TCR beta chain was counted ten times or more. This sample is part of a study of early T cells in non-severe SARS-CoV-2 infection. Trimming removed 7 bases at V and 5 bases at J, with 15 bases between. The CDR3 totals 14 residues. Germline loops: CDR1 MNHEY, CDR2 SMNVEV (reference sequence). Attachment of unique molecular identifiers was made to individual cDNA molecules. Using its own MiXCR run on the 5' RACE reads, TCRdb lists one record per CDR3 protein. The table has 25,000 to 30,000 distinct CDR3 sequences, 4.5% to 5.5% seen once. The TCR originated in an adult who was a healthcare worker with PCR-confirmed SARS-CoV-2 infection or an uninfected control (not recorded which). Sequencing input: whole blood. The V call is TRBV27, the J call TRBJ2-1; the D gene is possibly TRBD1 (6 bases). CDR3 bases: TGTGCCAGCACCCCTAGGACAGTCAACAATGAGCAGTTCTTC. This translates into CASTPRTVNNEQFF.